These 11 T cell receptor beta chains were sequenced from one sample in a study of T cells in Graves' hyperthyroidism and ophthalmopathy. RNA transcripts gave rise to amplified TCR beta CDR3 regions. A first-round RT-PCR of the TCR CDR3 used the HTBI primer set. TCRdb re-analysed the multiplex PCR reads in MiXCR, keeping a single row per CDR3 protein. The sample contains approximately 300,000 distinct CDR3 sequences, about a sixth of which appear only once. Input material: blood. The receptors were gathered from an older woman with Graves' ophthalmopathy.

This clonotype was observed a handful of times. The rearrangement uses TRBV5-1 and TRBJ2-7; D may be TRBD1 (6 bases). The V gene's germline CDR1 is SGHRS and CDR2 YFSETQ. Trimming pared 0 bases from V and 1 base from J, leaving 11 bases between. The CDR3 extends over 15 amino acids. The CDR3 bases are TGCGCCAGCAGCTTGGGACAGGTCGGTTCCTACGAGCAGTACTTC. Its translation: CASSLGQVGSYEQYF. Drawing the rest from reference TRBV5-1 and TRBJ2-7, the complete variable domain is KAGVTQTPRYLIKTRGQQVTLSCSPISGHRSVSWYQQTPGQGLQFLFEYFSETQRNKGNFPGRFSGRQFSNSRSEMNVSTLELGDSALYLCASSLGQVGSYEQYFGPGTRLTVT.

This clonotype was seen only a few times. DNA of the CDR3: TGTGCCAGTAGCACCGGGACTATGATCTACGAGCAGTACTTC. Protein sequence: CASSTGTMIYEQYF. The chain recombines TRBV19 with TRBJ2-7; 7 positions match TRBD2. The V and J ends lost 6 bases and 3 bases, in that order; junction bases with no gene match: 8. The CDR3 is 14 residues long. Per germline, CDR1 LNHDA and CDR2 SQIVND (reference sequence).

This clonotype has ten or more counts. Written as DNA, the CDR3 is TGCAGTGCTATAATTAAGGCGGGAGGGCCCTACAATGAGCAGTTCTTC. It encodes CSAIIKAGGPYNEQFF. This chain uses TRBV20-1 with TRBJ2-1; 9 bases match TRBD2. Germline CDR1 reads DFQATT; CDR2 reads SNEGSKA (reference sequence). The ends lost 4 bases at V and 2 bases at J; junction bases unmatched: 9. The CDR3 length is 16 residues.

Remarks on this clonotype: A much larger clone differs from this one at a single base, so this may be a read error. The chain is built from TRBV7-9 and TRBJ2-1, with a possible D match to TRBD1 (8 bases). Deletions cut 5 bases from V and 6 bases from J, with 17 bases between. CDR1 and CDR2 (germline): SEHNR, FQNEAQ (reference sequence). The CDR3 extends over 15 amino acids. In nucleotides, the CDR3 is TGTGCCAGCAGCCGTGTGACAGGGGAGGGCAATGAGCAGTTCTTC. It yields the protein CASSRVTGEGNEQFF.

This clonotype occurred many times. The chain has TRBV7-9 and TRBJ2-5, with D unclear. Germline lookup yields CDR1 SEHNR and CDR2 FQNEAQ (reference sequence). Trimming shortened V by 3 bases and J by 4 bases, and 18 bases separated the two germline ends. The CDR3 length is 16 residues. The CDR3 loop reads CASSFGFGSIGETQYF. As DNA, the CDR3 is TGTGCCAGCAGCTTCGGTTTTGGCAGCATAGGAGAGACCCAGTACTTC.

This clonotype was found a few times. The chain carries TRBV7-9 and TRBJ2-6; D not resolved. The CDR3 consists of 16 residues. Germline V gene sequence: CDR1 SEHNR, CDR2 FQNEAQ (reference sequence). Trimming cost V 4 bases and J 2 bases, with 12 bases left between them. CDR3 bases: TGTGCCAGCAGCTCAAGACATGTCCCTGGGGCCAACGTCCTGACTTTC. Translating gives CASSSRHVPGANVLTF.

Only a few counts were recorded for this clonotype. This rearrangement joins TRBV18 to TRBJ1-5; TRBD1 matches at 7 bases. Trimming took 3 bases from V and 3 from J; bases not matched to a gene: 11. CDR1 and CDR2 from the germline V gene are KGHSH and LQKENI. The CDR3 contains 17 residues. CDR3 nucleotide sequence: TGTGCCAGCTCACCTACAAGCTCGACAGGGAACAATCAGCCCCAGCATTTT. Translation gives CASSPTSSTGNNQPQHF.

In its sample, this clonotype was seen many times. This chain joins TRBV2 and TRBJ1-5; D ambiguous. The germline V gene encodes CDR1 SNHLY and CDR2 FYNNEI. CDR3 length equals 15 residues. Trimming pared 5 bases from V and 0 bases from J, leaving 11 bases between. This chain's CDR3 is CASSQQSRSNQPQHF. The CDR3 nucleotides are TGTGCCAGCAGTCAACAGTCCCGTAGCAATCAGCCCCAGCATTTT.

This clonotype has at least ten counts. In DNA form, the CDR3 reads TGTGCCAGCAGCCCCCAGGAGGTCGAGCAGTACTTC. The encoded protein is CASSPQEVEQYF. The chain joins TRBV7-8 to TRBJ2-7; TRBD2 might be the D (5 bases). This CDR3 contains 12 residues. CDR1 and CDR2 from the germline V gene are SGHVS and FQNEAQ. V was shortened by 5 bases and J by 6 bases, with 11 bases between the two germline ends.

This clonotype was detected only a few times. The chain couples TRBV10-1 to TRBJ1-1, with D unclear. Germline V gives CDR1 WNHNN, CDR2 SYGVQD (reference sequence). The CDR3 covers 13 residues. V lost 6 bases and J 4 bases, leaving 12 bases between the germline ends. The CDR3 here is CASSRVVGTEAFF. CDR3 coding DNA: TGCGCCAGCAGCCGAGTCGTTGGCACTGAAGCTTTCTTT.

This clonotype was detected ten times or more. The CDR3 spells CASSLGIRGDDYGYTF. The CDR3 bases are TGTGCCAGCAGCTTAGGTATAAGAGGGGACGACTATGGCTACACCTTC. The chain carries TRBV7-6 and TRBJ1-2; maybe TRBD1 (5 bases). Between the trimmed V and J ends, which lost 1 base and 3 bases, there was a span of 15 bases. The V gene's germline CDR1 is SGHVS and CDR2 FNYEAQ. The CDR3 covers 16 residues.